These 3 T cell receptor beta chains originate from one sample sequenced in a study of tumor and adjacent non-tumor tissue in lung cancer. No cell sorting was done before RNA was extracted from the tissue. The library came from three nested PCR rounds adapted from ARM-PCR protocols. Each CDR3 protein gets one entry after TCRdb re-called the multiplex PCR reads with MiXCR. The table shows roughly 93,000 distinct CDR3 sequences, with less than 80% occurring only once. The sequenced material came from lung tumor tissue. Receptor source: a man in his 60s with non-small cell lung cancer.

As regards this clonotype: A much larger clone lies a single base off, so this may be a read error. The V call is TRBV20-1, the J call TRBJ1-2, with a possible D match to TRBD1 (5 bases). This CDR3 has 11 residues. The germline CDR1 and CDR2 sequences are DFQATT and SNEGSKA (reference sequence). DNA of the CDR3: TGCGGTGCCAGAGACAGTTATGGCTACACCTTC. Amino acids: CGARDSYGYTF.

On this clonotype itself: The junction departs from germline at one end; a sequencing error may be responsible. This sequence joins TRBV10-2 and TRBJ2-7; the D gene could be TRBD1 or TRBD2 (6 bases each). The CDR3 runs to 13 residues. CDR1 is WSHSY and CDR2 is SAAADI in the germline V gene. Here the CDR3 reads CASSEPYRGERYF. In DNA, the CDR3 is TGCGCCAGCAGTGAACCCTATAGGGGGGAGCGGTACTTC.

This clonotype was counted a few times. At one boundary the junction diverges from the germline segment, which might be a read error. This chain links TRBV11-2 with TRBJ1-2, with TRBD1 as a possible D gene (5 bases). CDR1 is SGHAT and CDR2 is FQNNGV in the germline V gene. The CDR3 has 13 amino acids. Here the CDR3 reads CASSLDRRGGYTF. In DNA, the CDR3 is TGTGCCAGTAGCTTAGATAGGAGGGGTGGCTACACCTTC.